The T cell receptor beta chain described here comes from a study of blood T cell repertoires in COVID-19. Study details: Some COVID-19 samples were acute and others convalescent; all came from the United States, Italy and Spain. The analysed material was cDNA or gDNA that came from T cells, B-cell-depleted T cells, or PBMCs.

V lost 4 bases to trimming and J lost 2 bases; unmatched junction nucleotides: 10. The CDR3 is 17 residues long. The germline CDR1 and CDR2 sequences are MDHEN and SYDVKM. Study processing details: Scientists estimated how many nucleated cells there were by amplifying reference gene primers. Sequencing used immunoSEQ multiplex PCR; TCRdb keeps in-frame clones, though not all of them. D and trimming were read from the DNA, whereas the V and J calls and clone size are those reported in that table. This repertoire shows under 75,000 clones, roughly 87% found once; its top ten account for about a tenth. This clonotype originated in a young woman with acute or convalescent COVID-19. The sequencing sample was made of peripheral blood. The chain recombines TRBV28 with TRBJ1-4; 7 nucleotides line up with TRBD1. The CDR3 is CASSSTGNGFTNEKLFF. In DNA, the CDR3 is TGTGCCAGCAGTTCGACAGGGAACGGGTTTACTAATGAAAAACTGTTTTTT.